The 18 T cell receptor beta chains below all came from one sample that was sequenced in a study of radiotherapy plus CTLA-4 blockade in lung cancer. TCRdb's copy holds only in-frame clones and misses some; the assay was immunoSEQ multiplex PCR. The table shows about 73,000 clones, with more than 75% occurring only once. The material was peripheral blood, obtained from a patient treated with radiotherapy plus ipilimumab. The receptors here all came from a human donor with non-small cell lung cancer that progressed on radiotherapy plus ipilimumab.

This clone was seen a few times. V is TRBV19 and J is TRBJ1-5, with D perhaps TRBD1 (6 bases). The V and J ends lost 1 base and 6 bases respectively, with 10 bases between them. Germline V gene data show CDR1 as LNHDA and CDR2 as SQIVND (reference sequence). The CDR3 has 14 amino acids. This CDR3 reads CASSIAGAIQPQHF. The DNA for the CDR3 is TGTGCCAGTAGTATAGCAGGGGCGATTCAGCCCCAGCATTTT.

DNA of the CDR3: TGTGCCAGCAGCTCCTCTAGCGGGAGGGCCTCTTGGGCAGATACGCAGTATTTT. This codes for CASSSSSGRASWADTQYF. This chain connects TRBV5-6 to TRBJ2-3; 12 bases align to TRBD2. Germline trimming cut 3 bases from V and 4 bases from J; bases unmatched to any gene: 12. This CDR3 has 18 amino acids. The germline V gene encodes CDR1 SGHDT and CDR2 YYEEEE.

This clone was found once. The rearrangement joins TRBV18 to TRBJ1-5, with D possibly TRBD1 on 5 matching bases. Germline V lookup: CDR1 KGHSH, CDR2 LQKENI. Trimming removed 3 bases at V and 1 base at J, with 13 bases between. This CDR3 spans 16 amino acids. CDR3 sequence: CASSPAGAGSNQPQHF. CDR3 nucleotide sequence: TGTGCCAGCTCACCCGCTGGGGCAGGGAGCAATCAGCCCCAGCATTTT.

The chain carries TRBV5-1 and TRBJ2-2; 10 bases are a match to TRBD1. The CDR3 has 14 residues. Germline V gene sequence: CDR1 SGHRS, CDR2 YFSETQ. After removal of 3 bases from V and 7 bases from J, the junction contained 3 bases not matched to a gene. CDR3 DNA: TGCGCCAGCAGCTCGACAGGGGGCTACGGGGAGCTGTTTTTT. Protein product: CASSSTGGYGELFF.

The chain combines TRBV9 with TRBJ1-3; the D is unclear. This CDR3 comprises 13 residues. The V end lost 1 base, the J end lost 5 bases, and 7 bases lay between the germline ends. The V gene's germline CDR1 is SGDLS and CDR2 YYNGEE. CDR3 in DNA: TGTGCCAGCAGCGTAAGCTCGAGAAACACCATATATTTT. It specifies CASSVSSRNTIYF.

The CDR3 coding sequence is TGTGCCAGCAGTATAAGACGGAGGGCGAGCACAGATACGCAGTATTTT. This codes for CASSIRRRASTDTQYF. The genes are TRBV27 and TRBJ2-3, with D possibly being TRBD2 (6 bases). Germline V CDR1 and CDR2: MNHEY, SMNVEV (reference sequence). V lost 5 bases and J 0 bases, leaving 15 bases between the germline ends. This CDR3 is 16 amino acids long.

The chain joins TRBV6-1 to TRBJ1-1, with D uncertain. The germline CDR1 and CDR2 sequences are MNHNS and SASEGT. The CDR3 runs 13 residues. V was trimmed by 7 bases and J by 1 base, leaving 10 bases between them. The CDR3: CASTRAGNTEAFF. Here the CDR3 DNA reads TGTGCCAGCACTAGAGCAGGGAACACTGAAGCTTTCTTT.

V is TRBV19 and J is TRBJ2-1; 8 bases align to TRBD1. The CDR3 contains 15 residues. Germline lookup yields CDR1 LNHDA and CDR2 SQIVND (reference sequence). V shed 1 base and J 4 bases; nucleotides not matched to a gene: 3. In nucleotides, the CDR3 is TGTGCCAGTAGTATAGTGGGGACAGGTTACAATGAGCAGTTCTTC. Translated, it gives CASSIVGTGYNEQFF.

The V call is TRBV4-1, the J call TRBJ1-1; D ambiguous. Looked up from germline, CDR1 is MGHRA and CDR2 is YSYEKL. V gave up 2 bases and J gave up 0 bases, with 7 bases separating them. The CDR3 length is 14 residues. The CDR3 DNA is TGCGCCAGCAGCCAATGGGCCGTGAACACTGAAGCTTTCTTT. This encodes CASSQWAVNTEAFF.

The V gene is TRBV6-5, the J gene TRBJ1-4; 9 nucleotides agree with TRBD1. Germline trimming cut 4 bases from V and 6 bases from J; bases unmatched to any gene: 0. The germline V gene encodes CDR1 MNHEY and CDR2 SVGAGI. There are 13 residues in the CDR3. The CDR3 spells CASSWDRDEKLFF. As DNA, the CDR3 is TGTGCCAGCAGTTGGGACAGGGATGAAAAACTGTTTTTT.

The chain employs TRBV28 and TRBJ2-5; D ambiguous. There are 10 residues in the CDR3. Trimming removed 6 bases at V and 4 bases at J, with 3 bases between. Per the germline V gene, CDR1 is MDHEN and CDR2 is SYDVKM. This CDR3 is CASRGETQYF. The CDR3 bases are TGTGCCAGCAGAGGAGAGACCCAGTACTTC. The variable domain in full, with the rest retrieved from reference TRBV28 and TRBJ2-5, is DVKVTQSSRYLVKRTGEKVFLECVQDMDHENMFWYRQDPGLGLRLIYFSYDVKMKEKGDIPEGYSVSREKKERFSLILESASTNQTSMYLCASRGETQYFGPGTRLLVL.

V usage is TRBV6-1 and J usage is TRBJ2-7, with D possibly TRBD1 on 6 matching bases. The V gene's germline CDR1 is MNHNS and CDR2 SASEGT. Deletions cut 3 bases from V and 5 bases from J, with 17 bases between. The CDR3 is 15 amino acids. The CDR3 bases are TGTGCCAGCAGTGACTCGTCCAGGGGTCGGCACGAGCAGTACGTC. Encoded protein: CASSDSSRGRHEQYV.

The rearrangement joins TRBV15 to TRBJ2-3, with 9 bases that match TRBD2. Germline-derived CDR1 and CDR2 are LNHNV and YYDKDF (reference sequence). Trimming cost V 3 bases and J 2 bases; bases outside gene matches: 6. The CDR3 contains 16 residues. The CDR3 spells CATSSRPSGTTDTQYF. CDR3 DNA: TGTGCCACCAGCAGTAGGCCTAGCGGGACCACAGATACGCAGTATTTT.

This clone showed up just once. J is TRBJ1-3 and V is TRBV2, with TRBD1 matching over 9 bases. The CDR3 loop spans 14 amino acids. Germline CDR1 SNHLY, CDR2 FYNNEI. Trimming removed 5 bases from V and 8 bases from J; junction bases left unmatched: 7. The CDR3 region has the DNA TGTGCCAGCAGTTCACAGGGGGCTAAGCACACCATATATTTT. Its translation: CASSSQGAKHTIYF. Full variable domain (outside the CDR3, taken from reference TRBV2 and TRBJ1-3): EPEVTQTPSHQVTQMGQEVILRCVPISNHLYFYWYRQILGQKVEFLVSFYNNEISEKSEIFDDQFSVERPDGSNFTLKIRSTKLEDSAMYFCASSSQGAKHTIYFGEGSWLTVV.

This chain uses TRBV5-8 with TRBJ2-7, with TRBD2 as a possible D gene (5 bases). Trimming shortened V by 4 bases and J by 5 bases, and 13 bases separated the two germline ends. The CDR3 length is 13 residues. Germline CDR1 reads SGHTS; CDR2 reads YDEGEE. CDR3 in amino acids: CASSPRGSHEQYF. The CDR3 coding sequence is TGTGCCAGCAGCCCTAGAGGGTCCCACGAGCAGTACTTC. Looking up the rest from reference TRBV5-8 and TRBJ2-7 gives the full variable domain: EAGVTQSPTHLIKTRGQQATLRCSPISGHTSVYWYQQALGLGLQFLLWYDEGEERNRGNFPPRFSGRQFPNYSSELNVNALELEDSALYLCASSPRGSHEQYFGPGTRLTVT.

This chain joins TRBV9 and TRBJ2-1, with D unresolved. V was cut by 0 bases and J by 4 bases, with 8 bases left in between. The CDR3 contains 14 residues. CDR1 and CDR2 from the germline V gene are SGDLS and YYNGEE. The CDR3 reads CASSVDQAYNEQFF. In DNA form, the CDR3 reads TGTGCCAGCAGCGTAGACCAAGCGTACAATGAGCAGTTCTTC.

This clone has only one observation. The chain carries TRBV5-4 and TRBJ1-4; D is possibly TRBD1 (5 bases). The CDR3 is 15 amino acids. The germline CDR1 and CDR2 sequences are SGHNT and YYREEE (reference sequence). V lost 4 bases and J 5 bases, leaving 15 bases between the germline ends. DNA of the CDR3: TGTGCCAGCAGCAGCCGGGGACGGGGAAATGAAAAACTGTTTTTT. This codes for CASSSRGRGNEKLFF.

This chain uses TRBV30 with TRBJ2-7, with 7 bases that match TRBD1. After removal of 0 bases from V and 2 bases from J, the junction contained 4 bases not matched to a gene. Germline V gene lookup returns CDR1 GTSNPN and CDR2 SVGIG (reference sequence). The length of the CDR3 is 14 residues. The chain's CDR3 is CAWSVPGQPYEQYF. CDR3 sequence (DNA): TGTGCCTGGAGTGTACCGGGACAGCCCTACGAGCAGTACTTC.